This entry lists 32 T cell receptor beta chains sequenced from one sample in a study of blood T cell repertoires in COVID-19. Sequencing used immunoSEQ multiplex PCR; TCRdb keeps in-frame clones, though not all of them. The sample consists of over 250,000 clones, approximately 86% of them appearing once. The sequencing sample was made of peripheral blood. Receptor source: a woman aged 70 to 79 with COVID-19, enrolled during active disease.

The chain uses TRBV7-2 and TRBJ1-3; D not resolved. In germline, CDR1 is SGHTA, CDR2 FQGNSA. The CDR3 is 14 amino acids. The V gene lost 5 bases and the J gene lost 7 bases, with 15 bases spanning the gap. Here the CDR3 reads CASSPRVSGNTIYF. CDR3 DNA sequence: TGTGCCAGCAGCCCGAGGGTCAGCGGGAACACCATATATTTT.

The chain recombines TRBV29-1 with TRBJ1-1; tentative D call: TRBD1 (6 bases). The CDR3 loop spans 13 amino acids. Germline CDR1 is SQVTM and CDR2 is ANQGSEA. The germline V and J ends were trimmed by 3 bases and 4 bases, with 12 bases remaining between them. The chain's CDR3 is CSVEGGGGTEAFF. CDR3 DNA: TGCAGCGTTGAGGGCGGGGGCGGCACTGAAGCTTTCTTT.

V is TRBV27 and J is TRBJ2-7; D perhaps matches TRBD2 (5 bases). Germline CDR1 and CDR2: MNHEY and SMNVEV (reference sequence). Trimming removed 1 base from V and 2 bases from J, with 9 bases in between. CDR3 length: 14 residues. CDR3 bases: TGTGCCAGCAGTTTATACTCCGGGGCCTACGAGCAGTACTTC. Protein product: CASSLYSGAYEQYF.

A few counts support this clone. The J gene is TRBJ1-1, the V gene TRBV29-1; 9 nucleotides agree with TRBD1. In germline, CDR1 is SQVTM, CDR2 ANQGSEA. CDR3 length: 12 residues. V lost 7 bases to trimming and J lost 4 bases; unmatched junction nucleotides: 4. DNA of the CDR3: TGCAGCGGCTCGACAGGGGGCACTGAAGCTTTCTTT. It translates to CSGSTGGTEAFF.

The rearrangement uses TRBV7-9 and TRBJ1-2, with a possible D match to TRBD1 (5 bases). The CDR3 is 16 residues long. The germline gives CDR1 SEHNR, CDR2 FQNEAQ (reference sequence). V lost 5 bases and J 3 bases, leaving 19 bases between the germline ends. This CDR3 reads CASSLRPGVRDYGYTF. DNA of the CDR3: TGTGCCAGCAGCCTCAGGCCGGGGGTAAGGGACTATGGCTACACCTTC. Supplemented by reference TRBV7-9 and TRBJ1-2, the full variable domain reads DTGVSQNPRHKITKRGQNVTFRCDPISEHNRLYWYRQTLGQGPEFLTYFQNEAQLEKSRLLSDRFSAERPKGSFSTLEIQRTEQGDSAMYLCASSLRPGVRDYGYTFGSGTRLTVV.

V and J are TRBV6-1 and TRBJ1-3, with D unclear. The germline gives CDR1 MNHNS, CDR2 SASEGT. CDR3 size: 16 residues. Trimming left V 2 bases short and J 0 bases short, with 11 bases between. As DNA, the CDR3 is TGTGCCAGCAGTGAACGAGCGGCGAGCTCTGGAAACACCATATATTTT. Translation: CASSERAASSGNTIYF.

The count of this clone is one. Other DNA variants within this sample encode the same CDR3. The chain has TRBV24-1 and TRBJ2-5; tentative D call: TRBD1 (5 bases). The CDR3 spans 13 residues. Germline V CDR1 and CDR2: KGHDR, SFDVKD. V lost 4 bases and J 5 bases, leaving 10 bases between the germline ends. As DNA, the CDR3 is TGTGCCACCAGTGAAGCAGGGCGGGAGACCCAGTACTTC. This translates into CATSEAGRETQYF.

This clone has a handful of counts. The genes are TRBV5-6 and TRBJ1-2; 8 positions agree with TRBD1. Trimming removed 4 bases from V and 7 bases from J; junction bases left unmatched: 12. The CDR3 spans 15 residues. Germline V gene sequence: CDR1 SGHDT, CDR2 YYEEEE. CDR3 residues: CASSVAGGAQFGYTF. The CDR3 DNA reads TGTGCCAGCAGCGTCGCAGGGGGCGCGCAGTTTGGCTACACCTTC.

The chain is built from TRBV5-1 and TRBJ2-7; D is possibly TRBD2 (6 bases). The germline V and J ends were trimmed by 3 bases and 1 base, with 14 bases remaining between them. The CDR3 contains 15 residues. Germline V gene data show CDR1 as SGHRS and CDR2 as YFSETQ. The CDR3 region is CASSSGRTISYEQYF. As DNA, the CDR3 is TGCGCCAGCAGCTCGGGACGGACTATATCCTACGAGCAGTACTTC.

This chain connects TRBV5-1 to TRBJ2-4, with 9 bases aligning to TRBD1. Germline trimming cut 6 bases from V and 7 bases from J; bases unmatched to any gene: 8. Germline V gene lookup returns CDR1 SGHRS and CDR2 YFSETQ. This CDR3 comprises 14 residues. The CDR3 nucleotides read TGCGCCAGCATCCCGGGACAGGGTTGGAACATTCAGTACTTC. Translated, it gives CASIPGQGWNIQYF. Combining the CDR3 with reference TRBV5-1 and TRBJ2-4 gives the whole variable domain KAGVTQTPRYLIKTRGQQVTLSCSPISGHRSVSWYQQTPGQGLQFLFEYFSETQRNKGNFPGRFSGRQFSNSRSEMNVSTLELGDSALYLCASIPGQGWNIQYFGAGTRLSVL.

This sequence joins TRBV3-1 (or the pseudogene TRBV3-2) and TRBJ2-2; tentatively, D is TRBD1 (6 bases). Per the germline V gene, CDR1 is LGHDT and CDR2 is YNNKEL (reference sequence). The V and J ends lost 1 base and 5 bases respectively, with 17 bases between them. This CDR3 has 17 residues. CDR3 protein: CASSQGSRGTATGELFF. The CDR3 coding sequence is TGTGCCAGCAGCCAAGGCAGTAGGGGGACCGCTACCGGGGAGCTGTTTTTT.

This chain connects TRBV6-2 or TRBV6-3 to TRBJ2-7; a possible D gene is TRBD2 (5 bases). With 2 bases removed from V and 2 bases from J, the gap between germline ends came to 10 bases. The germline CDR1 and CDR2 sequences are MNHEY and SVGEGT. The CDR3 covers 14 residues. The CDR3 protein is CASSYSGATYEQYF. The CDR3 coding sequence is TGTGCCAGCAGTTACAGCGGTGCTACCTACGAGCAGTACTTC.

The chain combines TRBV10-2 with TRBJ1-6; 7 bases match TRBD1. The trim removed 5 bases at V and 5 bases at J, leaving 6 bases unmatched. CDR3 length equals 15 residues. CDR1 is WSHSY, CDR2 SAAADI, per germline. The CDR3 bases are TGCGCCAGCAGTAGGACAGGAGGCGATAATTCACCCCTCCACTTT. Amino acids: CASSRTGGDNSPLHF.

The rearrangement joins TRBV6-5 to TRBJ2-5, with 7 bases matching TRBD2. The germline gives CDR1 MNHEY, CDR2 SVGAGI. The CDR3 runs 14 residues. V shed 0 bases, J shed 5 bases, and the junction held 3 bases outside the gene matches. The CDR3 spells CASSYSSGGETQYF. In DNA form, the CDR3 reads TGTGCCAGCAGTTACTCATCCGGGGGGGAGACCCAGTACTTC.

V is TRBV2 and J is TRBJ1-5; no reliable D call. The CDR3 spans 15 residues. CDR1 and CDR2 from the germline V gene are SNHLY and FYNNEI. The germline V and J ends were trimmed by 8 bases and 3 bases, with 17 bases remaining between them. This CDR3 is CASSAHDSDNQPQHF. The DNA of the CDR3 is TGTGCCAGCTCTGCCCATGACTCCGACAATCAGCCCCAGCATTTT.

The rearrangement uses TRBV6-5 and TRBJ2-3; TRBD1 is a possible D gene (6 bases). CDR3 size: 14 residues. Germline V CDR1 and CDR2: MNHEY, SVGAGI. The V end was cut by 6 bases, the J end by 0 bases, with 10 bases between. CDR3 coding DNA: TGTGCCAGCAGAGACAGGTTAAGCACAGATACGCAGTATTTT. This codes for CASRDRLSTDTQYF.

The genes are TRBV7-9 and TRBJ2-5; D might be TRBD1 (6 bases). The CDR3 runs to 14 residues. Trimming pared 6 bases from V and 5 bases from J, leaving 16 bases between. Germline assignment: CDR1 SEHNR and CDR2 FQNEAQ (reference sequence). The CDR3 is CASSQGRQGETQYF. The CDR3 DNA is TGTGCCAGCAGTCAAGGGCGTCAGGGGGAGACCCAGTACTTC.

The chain carries TRBV10-1 and TRBJ1-3; maybe TRBD1 (5 bases). V was trimmed by 7 bases and J by 0 bases, leaving 7 bases between them. The CDR3 contains 13 residues. The germline gives CDR1 WNHNN, CDR2 SYGVQD (reference sequence). The CDR3 nucleotides read TGCGCCAGCACTGACAGCTCTGGAAACACCATATATTTT. Protein sequence: CASTDSSGNTIYF.

The rearrangement uses TRBV5-1 and TRBJ2-7; TRBD1 matches at 7 bases. Germline values: CDR1 SGHRS, CDR2 YFSETQ. V dropped 3 bases and J dropped 0; count of bases not matched to a gene: 9. CDR3 length: 16 amino acids. CDR3 residues: CASSSYHWDSSYEQYF. In DNA, the CDR3 is TGCGCCAGCAGCTCATATCACTGGGACAGCTCCTACGAGCAGTACTTC.

The V and J genes are TRBV4-1 and TRBJ2-7, with 7 positions matching TRBD2. The germline CDR1 and CDR2 sequences are MGHRA and YSYEKL. Unmatched junction bases numbered 3, after V lost 4 bases and J lost 3 bases. This CDR3 contains 13 residues. The CDR3 DNA reads as TGCGCCAGCAGCCCCTCGGGGGGCTACGAGCAGTACTTC. This encodes CASSPSGGYEQYF.

The chain employs TRBV4-1 and TRBJ1-5, with TRBD1 matching 9 bases. From germline, CDR1 is MGHRA and CDR2 YSYEKL. Germline trimming cut 4 bases from V and 4 bases from J; bases unmatched to any gene: 5. The CDR3 has 15 residues. The CDR3 here is CASSRTGGGNQPQHF. DNA for the CDR3: TGCGCCAGCAGCCGTACAGGGGGCGGGAATCAGCCCCAGCATTTT.

This chain joins TRBV6-6 and TRBJ1-6; 8 bases line up with TRBD1. Germline V gene sequence: CDR1 MNHNY, CDR2 SVGAGI (reference sequence). Trimming removed 4 bases from V and 10 bases from J; junction bases left unmatched: 6. The CDR3 is 14 amino acids. The CDR3 DNA sequence: TGTGCCAGCAGTTTACAGGGGGTTTTCTCACCCCTCCACTTT. Protein: CASSLQGVFSPLHF.

V and J are TRBV30 and TRBJ2-3; 11 bases agree with TRBD2. V lost 6 bases and J lost 11; bases outside the gene matches: 7. The CDR3 length is 12 residues. CDR1 GTSNPN and CDR2 SVGIG come from the germline V gene (reference sequence). CDR3 sequence (DNA): TGTGCCTGTTTAGCGGGGGGGCCCCGGCAGTATTTT. As protein: CACLAGGPRQYF.

This chain joins TRBV30 and TRBJ2-3; TRBD1 matches 7 bases. V gave up 1 base and J gave up 1 base; unmatched junction bases: 2. Germline lookup yields CDR1 GTSNPN and CDR2 SVGIG (reference sequence). CDR3 length equals 14 residues. CDR3 loop: CAWSGGQGTDTQYF. DNA for the CDR3: TGTGCCTGGAGTGGCGGACAGGGCACAGATACGCAGTATTTT.

The chain combines TRBV7-9 with TRBJ1-5, with D possibly matching TRBD1 (5 bases). CDR3 length: 13 residues. The ends were cut back, 5 bases at V and 4 bases at J, with 9 bases in the middle. The V gene's germline CDR1 is SEHNR and CDR2 FQNEAQ (reference sequence). The CDR3 here is CASSPTGNQPQHF. The CDR3 nucleotides read TGTGCCAGCAGCCCTACAGGTAATCAGCCCCAGCATTTT. The full variable domain, in which reference TRBV7-9 and TRBJ1-5 provide the parts outside the CDR3, is DTGVSQNPRHKITKRGQNVTFRCDPISEHNRLYWYRQTLGQGPEFLTYFQNEAQLEKSRLLSDRFSAERPKGSFSTLEIQRTEQGDSAMYLCASSPTGNQPQHFGDGTRLSIL.

This chain links TRBV5-1 with TRBJ1-1, with 12 bases lining up with TRBD1. The germline V gene encodes CDR1 SGHRS and CDR2 YFSETQ. The CDR3 is 14 amino acids. With V trimmed by 5 bases and J by 6 bases, 5 bases remained unmatched. CDR3 in DNA: TGCGCCAGCAGACCGGGACAGGGGGCATCTGAAGCTTTCTTT. Translating it yields CASRPGQGASEAFF.

The rearrangement joins TRBV9 to TRBJ1-6; D unclear. Trimming stripped 2 bases from V and 2 bases from J, with 14 bases between. This CDR3 is 17 amino acids long. CDR1 is SGDLS, CDR2 YYNGEE, per germline. The CDR3 is CASSVGGPEAYNSPLHF. Here the CDR3 DNA reads TGTGCCAGCAGCGTTGGAGGTCCCGAGGCCTATAATTCACCCCTCCACTTT.

This clone came up once. The chain carries TRBV28 and TRBJ2-2; 9 bases are a match to TRBD1. The trim removed 7 bases at V and 2 bases at J, leaving 8 bases unmatched. The germline CDR1 and CDR2 sequences are MDHEN and SYDVKM. There are 16 residues in the CDR3. The CDR3 here is CASTVPGQGNTGELFF. The CDR3 DNA sequence: TGTGCCAGCACCGTCCCGGGACAGGGAAACACCGGGGAGCTGTTTTTT.

V is TRBV6-5 and J is TRBJ2-7; no firm D call. The germline gives CDR1 MNHEY, CDR2 SVGAGI. V gave up 5 bases and J gave up 1 base, with 6 bases separating them. This CDR3 spans 12 amino acids. The CDR3 reads CASSRLSYEQYF. The CDR3 bases are TGTGCCAGCAGTCGACTTTCCTACGAGCAGTACTTC.

This clone was found once. The chain has TRBV7-9 and TRBJ2-5; D is unresolved. This CDR3 has 15 residues. Per the germline V gene, CDR1 is SEHNR and CDR2 is FQNEAQ (reference sequence). V lost 2 bases and J lost 1, with 11 bases in between. Here the CDR3 reads CASSLFLRVQETQYF. The CDR3 DNA sequence: TGTGCCAGCAGCTTATTTCTTCGAGTCCAAGAGACCCAGTACTTC.

V gene TRBV2 combines with J gene TRBJ1-2; D possibly corresponds to TRBD1 (6 bases). The CDR3 extends over 14 amino acids. Looked up from germline, CDR1 is SNHLY and CDR2 is FYNNEI. V was clipped by 4 bases and J by 7 bases, with 16 bases between them. The chain's CDR3 is CASSGGQLIGGYTF. CDR3 coding DNA: TGTGCCAGCAGTGGAGGACAGCTAATAGGTGGCTACACCTTC. Looking up the rest from reference TRBV2 and TRBJ1-2 gives the full variable domain: EPEVTQTPSHQVTQMGQEVILRCVPISNHLYFYWYRQILGQKVEFLVSFYNNEISEKSEIFDDQFSVERPDGSNFTLKIRSTKLEDSAMYFCASSGGQLIGGYTFGSGTRLTVV.

J is TRBJ2-1 and V is TRBV27, with TRBD2 identical over 8 bases. The CDR3 loop spans 15 amino acids. CDR1 and CDR2 (germline): MNHEY, SMNVEV (reference sequence). The V segment lost 3 bases and the J segment 8 bases; nucleotides outside the gene matches: 9. CDR3 sequence: CASSLWTSSFYEQFF. DNA of the CDR3: TGTGCCAGCAGTTTGTGGACTAGCTCATTCTATGAGCAGTTCTTC.